The clone carrying this T cell receptor (beta chain) was recorded at least ten times. No antigen is known for it. TCRdb re-analysed the 5' RACE reads in MiXCR, keeping a single row per CDR3 protein. The sample records approximately 140,000 distinct CDR3 sequences, 7.7% being singletons. The data originate from a study of T cells after yellow fever vaccination. Study at large: SMART-Seq v4 Ultra Low Input prepared the low-cell-number fractions. General observations from the study: Post-booster repertoires contained most primary-vaccination clones again (around 97% CD4, over 70% CD8).

The CDR3 is 12 residues long. Germline assignment: CDR1 DFQATT and CDR2 SNEGSKA (reference sequence). V gave up 1 base and J gave up 2 bases, with 4 bases separating them. The chain carries TRBV20-1 and TRBJ2-3, with D uncertain. The origin of this receptor is a man aged 25-45 years who received the YFV17D yellow fever vaccine. The starting material was CD4+ T cells sorted from PBMCs, obtained 5 days after the yellow fever booster vaccination. The CDR3 protein is CSARGDTDTQYF. For the CDR3, the DNA is TGCAGTGCTAGAGGAGACACAGATACGCAGTATTTT.